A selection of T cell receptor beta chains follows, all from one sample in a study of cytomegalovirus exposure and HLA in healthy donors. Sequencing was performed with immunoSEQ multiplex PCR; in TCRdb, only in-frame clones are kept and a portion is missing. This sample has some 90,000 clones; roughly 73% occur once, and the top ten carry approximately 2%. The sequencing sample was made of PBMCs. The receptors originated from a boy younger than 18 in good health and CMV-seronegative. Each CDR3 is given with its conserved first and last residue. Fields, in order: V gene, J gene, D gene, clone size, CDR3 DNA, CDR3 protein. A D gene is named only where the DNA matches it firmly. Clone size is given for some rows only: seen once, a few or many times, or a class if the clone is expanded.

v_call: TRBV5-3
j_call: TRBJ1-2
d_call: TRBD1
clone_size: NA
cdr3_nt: TGTGCCAGAAGCAGTCGGGACAGGGCTTATGGCTACACCTTC
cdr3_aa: CARSSRDRAYGYTF

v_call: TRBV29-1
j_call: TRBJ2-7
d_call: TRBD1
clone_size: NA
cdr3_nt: TGCAGCGCGACGACAGGGGTTACCTACGAGCAGTACTTC
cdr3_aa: CSATTGVTYEQYF

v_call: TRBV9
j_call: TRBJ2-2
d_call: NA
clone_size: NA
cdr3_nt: TGTGCCAGCAGCGTCCGCACCGGGGAGCTGTTTTTT
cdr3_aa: CASSVRTGELFF

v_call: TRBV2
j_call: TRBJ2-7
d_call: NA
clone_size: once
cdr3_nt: TGTGCCAGCAGTGAAGTAACAGGTCCGGGTTACGAGCAGTACTTC
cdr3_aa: CASSEVTGPGYEQYF

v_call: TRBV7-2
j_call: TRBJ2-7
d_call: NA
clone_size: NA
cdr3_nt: TGTGCCAGCAGCTCCCTAGTGATCCCCTACGAGCAGTACTTC
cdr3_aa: CASSSLVIPYEQYF

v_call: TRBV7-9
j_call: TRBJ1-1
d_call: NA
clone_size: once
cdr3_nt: TGTGCCAGCAGCTTGACACAGGGGAACACTGAAGCTTTCTTT
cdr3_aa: CASSLTQGNTEAFF

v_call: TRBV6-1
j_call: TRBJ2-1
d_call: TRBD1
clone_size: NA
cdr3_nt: TGTGCCAGCAGTGACTTTGGGACAGCAGCCTACAATGAGCAGTTCTTC
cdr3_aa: CASSDFGTAAYNEQFF

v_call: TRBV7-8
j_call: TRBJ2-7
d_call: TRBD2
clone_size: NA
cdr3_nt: TGTGCCAGCAGCTTCCTAGCGGGGGGGATCACCTACGAGCAGTACTTC
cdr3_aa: CASSFLAGGITYEQYF

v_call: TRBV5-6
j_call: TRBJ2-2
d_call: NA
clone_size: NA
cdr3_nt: TGTGCCAGCAGCTTGTCGTCCACCGCGCGGAGAAGGGAGCTGTTTTTT
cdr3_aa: CASSLSSTARRRELFF

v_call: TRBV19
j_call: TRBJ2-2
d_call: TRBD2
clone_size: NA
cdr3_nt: TGTGCCAGTAGTATCCGGGAGGACACCGGGGAGCTGTTTTTT
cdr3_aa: CASSIREDTGELFF

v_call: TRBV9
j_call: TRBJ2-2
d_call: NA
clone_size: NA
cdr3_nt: TGTGCCAGCAGCGTAGACTCAGGGATTACCGGGGAGCTGTTTTTT
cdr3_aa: CASSVDSGITGELFF

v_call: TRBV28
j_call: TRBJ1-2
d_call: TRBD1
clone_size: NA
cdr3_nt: TGTGCCAGCTCCCCTGGACAGGGGCCCCCGTATGGCTACACCTTC
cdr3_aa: CASSPGQGPPYGYTF

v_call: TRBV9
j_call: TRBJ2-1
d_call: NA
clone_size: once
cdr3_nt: TGTGCCAGCAGCGTAGAGGTGAGAGGCAATGAGCAGTTCTTC
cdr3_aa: CASSVEVRGNEQFF

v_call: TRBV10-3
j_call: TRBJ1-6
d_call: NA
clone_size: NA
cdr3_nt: TGTGCCATCAGTGACCCGGACACCAATTCACCCCTCCACTTT
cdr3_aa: CAISDPDTNSPLHF

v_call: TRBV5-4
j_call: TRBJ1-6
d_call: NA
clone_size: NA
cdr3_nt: TGTGCCAGCAGCTTGGGCGGGGGGTCCTATAATTCACCCCTCCACTTT
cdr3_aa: CASSLGGGSYNSPLHF

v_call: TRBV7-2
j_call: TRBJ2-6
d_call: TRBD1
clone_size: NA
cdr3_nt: TGTGCCAGCAGCTTACAGGGGGCTTTATCTGGGGCCAACGTCCTGACTTTC
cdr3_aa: CASSLQGALSGANVLTF

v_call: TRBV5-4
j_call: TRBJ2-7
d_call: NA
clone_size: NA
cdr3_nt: TGTGCCAGCAGCTTTGGCAGATACGAGCAGTACTTC
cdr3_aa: CASSFGRYEQYF

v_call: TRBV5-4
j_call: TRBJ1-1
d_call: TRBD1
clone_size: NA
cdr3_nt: TGTGCCAGCAGCGGGACAGCGAACACTGAAGCTTTCTTT
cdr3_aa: CASSGTANTEAFF

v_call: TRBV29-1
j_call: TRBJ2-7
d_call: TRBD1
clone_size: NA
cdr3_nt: TGCAGCTATATGCCAAGGGACAGGGGAGACGAGCAGTACTTC
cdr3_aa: CSYMPRDRGDEQYF

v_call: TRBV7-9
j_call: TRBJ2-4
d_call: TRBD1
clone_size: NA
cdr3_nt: TGTGCCAGCAGCTTAGAAGGACAGGTGGGGCCATTAGCCAAAAACATTCAGTACTTC
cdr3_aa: CASSLEGQVGPLAKNIQYF

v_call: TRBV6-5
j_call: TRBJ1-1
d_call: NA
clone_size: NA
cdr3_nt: TGTGCCAGCAGTCCGGGGAACACTGAAGCTTTCTTT
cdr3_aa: CASSPGNTEAFF

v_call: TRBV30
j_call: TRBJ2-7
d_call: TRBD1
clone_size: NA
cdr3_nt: TGTGCCTGGAGCCACCTGGGGACAGTCACCTACGAGCAGTACTTC
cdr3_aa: CAWSHLGTVTYEQYF

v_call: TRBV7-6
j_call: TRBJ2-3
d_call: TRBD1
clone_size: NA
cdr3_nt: TGTGCCAGCAGCCCCCGAACCGGGACAGTTCATGCTAGCACAGATACGCAGTATTTT
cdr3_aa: CASSPRTGTVHASTDTQYF

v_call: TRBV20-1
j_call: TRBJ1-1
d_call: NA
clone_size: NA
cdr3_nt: TGCAGTGTCAGCTTCAGTCCGGGGGCTTTCTTT
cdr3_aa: CSVSFSPGAFF